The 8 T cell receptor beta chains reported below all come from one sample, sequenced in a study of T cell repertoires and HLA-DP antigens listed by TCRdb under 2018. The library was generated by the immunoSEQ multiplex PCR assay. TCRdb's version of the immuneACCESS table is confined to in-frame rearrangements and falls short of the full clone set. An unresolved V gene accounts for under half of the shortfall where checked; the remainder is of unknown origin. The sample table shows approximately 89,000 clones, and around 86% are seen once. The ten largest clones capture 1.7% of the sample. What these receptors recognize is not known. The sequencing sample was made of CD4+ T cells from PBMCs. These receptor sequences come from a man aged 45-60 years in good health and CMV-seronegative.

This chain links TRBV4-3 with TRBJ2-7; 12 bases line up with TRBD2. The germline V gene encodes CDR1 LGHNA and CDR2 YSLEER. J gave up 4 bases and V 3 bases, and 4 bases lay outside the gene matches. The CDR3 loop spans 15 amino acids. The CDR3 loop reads CASSHGTSGQYEQYF. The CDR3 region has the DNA TGCGCCAGCAGCCATGGGACTAGCGGGCAGTACGAGCAGTACTTC.

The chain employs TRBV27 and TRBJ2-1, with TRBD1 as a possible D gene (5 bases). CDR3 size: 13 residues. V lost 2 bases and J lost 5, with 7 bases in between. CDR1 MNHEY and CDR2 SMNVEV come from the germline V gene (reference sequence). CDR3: CASSLPRDNEQFF. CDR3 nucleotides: TGTGCCAGCAGTTTACCCAGGGACAATGAGCAGTTCTTC.

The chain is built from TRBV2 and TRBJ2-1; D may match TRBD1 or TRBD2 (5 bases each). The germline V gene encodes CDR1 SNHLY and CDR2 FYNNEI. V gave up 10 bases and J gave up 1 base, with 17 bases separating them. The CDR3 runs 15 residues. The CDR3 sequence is CAIRDAMNSYNEQFF. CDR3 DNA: TGTGCCATAAGGGACGCAATGAATTCCTACAATGAGCAGTTCTTC.

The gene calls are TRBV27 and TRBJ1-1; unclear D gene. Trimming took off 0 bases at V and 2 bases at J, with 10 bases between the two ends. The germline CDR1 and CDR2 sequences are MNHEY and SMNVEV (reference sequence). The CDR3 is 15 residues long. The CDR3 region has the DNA TGTGCCAGCAGTTTATCGACGAAACCAAACACTGAAGCTTTCTTT. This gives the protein CASSLSTKPNTEAFF.

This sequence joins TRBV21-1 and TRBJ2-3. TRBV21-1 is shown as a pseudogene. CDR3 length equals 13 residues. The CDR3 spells CASRWVRTDTQYF. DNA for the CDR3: TGTGCCAGCAGGTGGGTTCGCACAGATACGCAGTATTTT.

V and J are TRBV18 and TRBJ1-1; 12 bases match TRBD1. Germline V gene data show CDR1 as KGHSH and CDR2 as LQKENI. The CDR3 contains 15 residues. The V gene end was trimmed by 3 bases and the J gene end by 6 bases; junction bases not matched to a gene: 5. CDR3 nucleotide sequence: TGTGCCAGCTCACCGTCGGGACAGGGGGCCTCTGAAGCTTTCTTT. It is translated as CASSPSGQGASEAFF.

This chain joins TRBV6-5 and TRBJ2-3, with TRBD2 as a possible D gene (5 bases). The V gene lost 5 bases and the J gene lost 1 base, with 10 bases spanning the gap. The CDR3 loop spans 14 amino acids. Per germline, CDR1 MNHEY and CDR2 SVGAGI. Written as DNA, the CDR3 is TGTGCCAGCAGTGGGAGATCTGGCACAGATACGCAGTATTTT. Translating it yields CASSGRSGTDTQYF.

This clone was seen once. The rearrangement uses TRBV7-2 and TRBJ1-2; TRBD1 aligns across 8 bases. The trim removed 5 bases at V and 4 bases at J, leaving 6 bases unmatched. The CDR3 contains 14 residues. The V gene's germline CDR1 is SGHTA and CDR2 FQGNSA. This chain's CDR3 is CASSPDREIYGYTF. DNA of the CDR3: TGTGCCAGCAGCCCGGACAGGGAGATCTATGGCTACACCTTC.